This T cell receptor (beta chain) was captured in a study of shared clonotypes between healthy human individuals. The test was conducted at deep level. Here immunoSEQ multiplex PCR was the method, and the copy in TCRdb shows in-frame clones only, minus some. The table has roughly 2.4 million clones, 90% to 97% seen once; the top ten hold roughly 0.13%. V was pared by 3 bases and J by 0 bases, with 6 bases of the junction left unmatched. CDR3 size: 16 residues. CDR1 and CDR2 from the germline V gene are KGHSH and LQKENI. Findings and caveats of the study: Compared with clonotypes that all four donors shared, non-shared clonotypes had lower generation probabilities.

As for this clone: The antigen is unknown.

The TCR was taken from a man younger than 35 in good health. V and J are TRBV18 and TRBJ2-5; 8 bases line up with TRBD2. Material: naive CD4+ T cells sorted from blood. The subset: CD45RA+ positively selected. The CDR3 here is CASSPPNSGNQETQYF. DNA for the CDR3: TGTGCCAGCTCACCCCCCAATAGCGGGAACCAAGAGACCCAGTACTTC.